The clone carrying this T cell receptor (beta chain) came up a few times. The antigen remains unidentified. These data originate in a study of early T cells in non-severe SARS-CoV-2 infection. Study results and limitations: A preference for anti-spike CD8 responses marked VDJdb matching, which missed private and CD4 specificities.

TCRdb re-called the 5' RACE reads through MiXCR, storing one row per CDR3 protein. The sample lists 75,000 to 100,000 distinct CDR3 sequences; roughly 17% were seen once. CDR3 length: 14 residues. Trimming pared 3 bases from V and 3 bases from J, leaving 9 bases between. The sequenced sample was whole blood. The gene calls are TRBV12-3 or TRBV12-4 and TRBJ2-1, with D maybe TRBD2 (5 bases). The sequence derives from an adult who was a healthcare worker with PCR-confirmed SARS-CoV-2 infection or an uninfected control (not recorded which). The CDR3 is CASSFSGNYNEQFF. The DNA of the CDR3 is TGTGCCAGCAGTTTCAGCGGCAACTACAATGAGCAGTTCTTC.